Listed here is a single TCR beta chain. The assay was immunoSEQ multiplex PCR, and TCRdb's table has in-frame clones only and misses some. The sample records 300,000 to 350,000 clones, over 80% being singletons. This entry comes from a study of blood T cell repertoires in COVID-19. Study-wide background: Acute-phase and convalescent COVID-19 samples originated in the United States, Italy and Spain.

Cohort 3 donors counted as recovered after two negative PCRs, clearance, or resolved symptoms. This CDR3 is built from 12 residues. With 7 bases removed from V and 4 bases from J, the gap between germline ends came to 10 bases. CDR1 is MNHEY and CDR2 is SVGAGI in the germline V gene. This clonotype originated in a woman aged 18-35 years who had recovered from COVID-19. Material: PBMCs or T cells enriched from blood (not recorded which). V is TRBV6-5 and J is TRBJ1-2, with D uncertain. The CDR3 here is CASMSRGYGYTF. In DNA, the CDR3 is TGTGCCAGCATGTCTCGGGGCTATGGCTACACCTTC.